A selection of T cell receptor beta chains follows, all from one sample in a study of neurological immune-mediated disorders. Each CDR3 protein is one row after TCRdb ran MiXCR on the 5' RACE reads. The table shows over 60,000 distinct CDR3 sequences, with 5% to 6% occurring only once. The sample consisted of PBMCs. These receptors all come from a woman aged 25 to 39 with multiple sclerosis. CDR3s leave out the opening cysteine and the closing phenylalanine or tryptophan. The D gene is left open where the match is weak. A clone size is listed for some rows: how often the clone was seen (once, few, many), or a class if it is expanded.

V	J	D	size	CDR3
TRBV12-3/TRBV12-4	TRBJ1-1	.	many	ASQPSLGGGSSEAF
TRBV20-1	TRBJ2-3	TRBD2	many	SASLAGVVDTQY
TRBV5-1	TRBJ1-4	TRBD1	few	ASSQQGAPINEKLF
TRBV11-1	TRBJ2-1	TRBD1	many	ASSPIGTGKRGEQF
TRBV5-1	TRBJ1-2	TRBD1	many	ASSLVWGQNYGYT
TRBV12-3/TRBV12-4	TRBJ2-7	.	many	ASSLVAEQY
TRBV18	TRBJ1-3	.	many	ASSARQEYGNTIY
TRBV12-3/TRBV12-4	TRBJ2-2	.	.	ASSLRGELF
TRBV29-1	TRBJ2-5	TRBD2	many	SVEISGGAETQY
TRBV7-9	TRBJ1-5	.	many	ASSLGGEGLHQPQH
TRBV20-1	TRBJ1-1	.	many	SARGRAGEAF
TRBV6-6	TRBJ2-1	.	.	ASSHTRSSYNEQF
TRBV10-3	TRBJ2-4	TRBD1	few	AISSGQGAPKNIQY
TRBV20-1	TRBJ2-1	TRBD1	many	SAIRGTGVDEQF
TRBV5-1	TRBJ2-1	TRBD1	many	ASSLGDRGSYNEQF
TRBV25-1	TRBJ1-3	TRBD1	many	ASSLTGGSGNTIY
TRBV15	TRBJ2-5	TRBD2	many	ATSREWTSSRQETQY